This T cell receptor beta chain was captured in a study of vaccination effects on CD4 cells after COVID-19. In the ViraFEST assay, antigen-specific CD4+ clonotypes were identified by expansion after peptide-pool stimulation. Culture lasted 10 days before CD4+ T cell isolation. Absence of prior SARS-CoV-2 infection characterized the vaccine recipients, who showed negative nucleocapsid antibodies. Culturing of more than 1.5 million PBMC per well took place with 8.5 to 10 IU/ml IL-2 and approximately 10 ug/ml peptides. On both days 3 and 7, half of the culture medium was replaced with IL-2 medium. Clones were read by immunoSEQ multiplex PCR, and TCRdb kept only the in-frame ones, dropping some. The table includes approximately 30,000 clones, about 70% detected once. Per the germline V gene, CDR1 is SGHDT and CDR2 is YYEEEE. V shed 3 bases and J 4 bases; nucleotides not matched to a gene: 4. The CDR3 extends over 15 amino acids.

Whole-study findings and limits: Marked clonal contraction of infection- and vaccine-induced clones was seen late after vaccination.

This clone was counted a single time. Its matching antigen is unknown. Sequencing was performed on CD4+ T cells from PBMCs cultured with SARS-CoV-2 spike peptides, taken before COVID-19 vaccination. The source is a human donor who received a COVID-19 vaccine. The chain uses TRBV5-6 and TRBJ2-7, with 13 bases that match TRBD2. The CDR3 DNA is TGTGCCAGCAGCTCAGGACTAGCGGGGGCTTACGAGCAGTACTTC. Its translation: CASSSGLAGAYEQYF. The full variable domain, its missing parts supplied by reference TRBV5-6 and TRBJ2-7, is DAGVTQSPTHLIKTRGQQVTLRCSPKSGHDTVSWYQQALGQGPQFIFQYYEEEERQRGNFPDRFSGHQFPNYSSELNVNALLLGDSALYLCASSSGLAGAYEQYFGPGTRLTVT.